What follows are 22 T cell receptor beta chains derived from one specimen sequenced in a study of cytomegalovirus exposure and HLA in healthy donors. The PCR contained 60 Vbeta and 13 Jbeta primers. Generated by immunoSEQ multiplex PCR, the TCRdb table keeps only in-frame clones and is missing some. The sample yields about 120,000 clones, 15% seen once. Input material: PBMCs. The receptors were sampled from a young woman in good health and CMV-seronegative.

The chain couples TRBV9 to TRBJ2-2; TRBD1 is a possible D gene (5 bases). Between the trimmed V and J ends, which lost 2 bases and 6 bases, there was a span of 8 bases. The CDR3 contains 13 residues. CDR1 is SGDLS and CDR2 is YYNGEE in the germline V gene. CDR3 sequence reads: CASSVDTPGELFF. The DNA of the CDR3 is TGTGCCAGCAGCGTGGACACCCCCGGGGAGCTGTTTTTT.

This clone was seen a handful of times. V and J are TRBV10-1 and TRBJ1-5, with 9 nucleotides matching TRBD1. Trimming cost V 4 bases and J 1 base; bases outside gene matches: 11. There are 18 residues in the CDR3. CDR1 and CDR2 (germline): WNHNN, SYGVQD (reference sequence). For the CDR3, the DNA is TGCGCCAGCAGTGCCCTTGGACAGGGGACGGGGAGCAATCAGCCCCAGCATTTT. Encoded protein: CASSALGQGTGSNQPQHF.

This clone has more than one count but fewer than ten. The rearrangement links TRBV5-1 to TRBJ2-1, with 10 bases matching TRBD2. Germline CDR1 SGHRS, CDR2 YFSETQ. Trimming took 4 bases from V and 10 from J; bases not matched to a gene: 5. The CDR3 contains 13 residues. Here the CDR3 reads CASSILAGDEQFF. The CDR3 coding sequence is TGCGCCAGCAGCATCCTAGCGGGAGACGAGCAGTTCTTC.

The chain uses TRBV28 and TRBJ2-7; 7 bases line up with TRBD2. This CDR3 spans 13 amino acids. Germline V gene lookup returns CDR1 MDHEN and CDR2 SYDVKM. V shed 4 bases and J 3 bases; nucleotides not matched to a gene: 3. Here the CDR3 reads CASSWGGSYEQYF. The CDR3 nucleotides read TGTGCCAGCAGTTGGGGGGGGAGCTACGAGCAGTACTTC.

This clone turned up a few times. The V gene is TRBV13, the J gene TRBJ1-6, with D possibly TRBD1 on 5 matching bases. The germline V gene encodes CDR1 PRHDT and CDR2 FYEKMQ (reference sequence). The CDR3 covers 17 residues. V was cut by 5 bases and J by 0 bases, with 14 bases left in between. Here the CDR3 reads CASSRIATDSYNSPLHF. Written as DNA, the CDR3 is TGTGCCAGCAGCCGAATCGCGACAGACTCCTATAATTCACCCCTCCACTTT.

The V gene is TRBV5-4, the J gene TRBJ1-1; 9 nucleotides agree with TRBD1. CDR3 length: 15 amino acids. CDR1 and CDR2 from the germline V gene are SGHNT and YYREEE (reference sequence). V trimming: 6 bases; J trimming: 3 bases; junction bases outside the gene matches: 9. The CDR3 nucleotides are TGTGCCAGCAACCCCCCGGGACAGGGTCACACTGAAGCTTTCTTT. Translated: CASNPPGQGHTEAFF. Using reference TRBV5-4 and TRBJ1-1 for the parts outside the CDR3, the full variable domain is ETGVTQSPTHLIKTRGQQVTLRCSSQSGHNTVSWYQQALGQGPQFIFQYYREEENGRGNFPPRFSGLQFPNYSSELNVNALELDDSALYLCASNPPGQGHTEAFFGQGTRLTVV.

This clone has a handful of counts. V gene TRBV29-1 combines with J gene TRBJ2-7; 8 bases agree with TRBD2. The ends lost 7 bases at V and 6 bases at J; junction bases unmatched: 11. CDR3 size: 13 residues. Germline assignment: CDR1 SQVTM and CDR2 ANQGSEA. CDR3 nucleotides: TGCAGCGCCCAGGCGGGGGGTCAGAGCGAGCAGTACTTC. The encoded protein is CSAQAGGQSEQYF.

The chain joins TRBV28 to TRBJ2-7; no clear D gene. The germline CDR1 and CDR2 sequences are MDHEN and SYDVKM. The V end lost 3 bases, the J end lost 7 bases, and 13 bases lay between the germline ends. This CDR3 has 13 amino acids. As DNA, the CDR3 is TGTGCCAGCAGTTTTTGGCCGGAGAAGGAGCAGTACTTC. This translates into CASSFWPEKEQYF.

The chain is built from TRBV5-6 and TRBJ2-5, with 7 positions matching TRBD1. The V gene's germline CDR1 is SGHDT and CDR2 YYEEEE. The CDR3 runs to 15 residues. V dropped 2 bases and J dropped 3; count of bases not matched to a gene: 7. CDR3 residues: CASSLGGRSKETQYF. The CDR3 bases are TGTGCCAGCAGCTTAGGGGGCCGGTCAAAAGAGACCCAGTACTTC. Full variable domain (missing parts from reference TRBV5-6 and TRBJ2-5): DAGVTQSPTHLIKTRGQQVTLRCSPKSGHDTVSWYQQALGQGPQFIFQYYEEEERQRGNFPDRFSGHQFPNYSSELNVNALLLGDSALYLCASSLGGRSKETQYFGPGTRLLVL.

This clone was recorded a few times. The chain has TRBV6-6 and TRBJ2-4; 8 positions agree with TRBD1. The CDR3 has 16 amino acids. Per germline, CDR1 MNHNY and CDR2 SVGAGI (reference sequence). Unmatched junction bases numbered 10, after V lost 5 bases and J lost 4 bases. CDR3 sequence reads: CASSPGQGLPKNIQYF. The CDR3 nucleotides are TGTGCCAGCAGTCCCGGACAGGGCCTACCAAAAAACATTCAGTACTTC.

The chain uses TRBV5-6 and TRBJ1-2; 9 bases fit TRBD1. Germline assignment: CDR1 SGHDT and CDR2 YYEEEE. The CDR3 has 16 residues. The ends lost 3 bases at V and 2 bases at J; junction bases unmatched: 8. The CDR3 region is CASSSLRGQGNYGYTF. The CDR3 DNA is TGTGCCAGCAGCTCTCTAAGGGGACAGGGAAACTATGGCTACACCTTC.

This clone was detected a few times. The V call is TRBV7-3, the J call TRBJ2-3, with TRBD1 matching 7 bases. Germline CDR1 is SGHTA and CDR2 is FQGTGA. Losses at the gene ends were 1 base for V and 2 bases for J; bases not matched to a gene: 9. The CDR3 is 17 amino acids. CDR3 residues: CASSLRDSSRDTDTQYF. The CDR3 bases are TGTGCCAGCAGCTTAAGGGACAGTAGTCGGGACACAGATACGCAGTATTTT.

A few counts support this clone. In DNA, the CDR3 is TGCGCCAGCAGCTTGCGGGAGGAAATCTACAATGAGCAGTTCTTC. Translating gives CASSLREEIYNEQFF. The chain couples TRBV5-1 to TRBJ2-1, with 7 bases identical to TRBD2. The trim removed 1 base at V and 3 bases at J, leaving 4 bases unmatched. Germline values: CDR1 SGHRS, CDR2 YFSETQ. This CDR3 is built from 15 residues. The whole variable domain, filled in from reference TRBV5-1 and TRBJ2-1, reads KAGVTQTPRYLIKTRGQQVTLSCSPISGHRSVSWYQQTPGQGLQFLFEYFSETQRNKGNFPGRFSGRQFSNSRSEMNVSTLELGDSALYLCASSLREEIYNEQFFGPGTRLTVL.

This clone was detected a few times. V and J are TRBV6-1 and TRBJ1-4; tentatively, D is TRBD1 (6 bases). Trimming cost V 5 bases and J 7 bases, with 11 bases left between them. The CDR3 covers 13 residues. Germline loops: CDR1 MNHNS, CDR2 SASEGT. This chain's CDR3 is CASSRTVSEKLFF. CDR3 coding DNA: TGTGCCAGCAGTCGGACAGTAAGTGAAAAACTGTTTTTT.

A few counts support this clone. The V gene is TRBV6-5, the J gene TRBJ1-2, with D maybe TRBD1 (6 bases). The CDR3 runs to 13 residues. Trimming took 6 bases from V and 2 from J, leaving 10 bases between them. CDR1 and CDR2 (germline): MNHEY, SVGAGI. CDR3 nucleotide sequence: TGTGCCAGCAGACCGGACAGCAACTATGGCTACACCTTC. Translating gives CASRPDSNYGYTF.

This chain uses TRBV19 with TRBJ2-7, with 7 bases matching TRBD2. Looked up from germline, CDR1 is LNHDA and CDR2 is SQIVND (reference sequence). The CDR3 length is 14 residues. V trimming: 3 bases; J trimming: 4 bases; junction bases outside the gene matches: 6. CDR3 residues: CASSITGGVYEQYF. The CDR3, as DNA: TGTGCCAGTAGTATTACGGGAGGAGTTTACGAGCAGTACTTC.

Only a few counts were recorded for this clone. The CDR3 DNA follows: TGCAGCGCCCGGGGTGAGGATGGCTATGGCTACACCTTC. Protein product: CSARGEDGYGYTF. This chain uses TRBV29-1 with TRBJ1-2; D gene uncertain. CDR3 length: 13 amino acids. V lost 7 bases, J lost 4 bases, and 16 bases lay in between. CDR1 and CDR2 (germline): SQVTM, ANQGSEA.

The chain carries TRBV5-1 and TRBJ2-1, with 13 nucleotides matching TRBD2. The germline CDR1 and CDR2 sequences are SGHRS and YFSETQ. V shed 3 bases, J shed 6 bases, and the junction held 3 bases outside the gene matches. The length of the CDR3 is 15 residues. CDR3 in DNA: TGCGCCAGCAGCTCCCGGACTAGCGGGGGCAATGAGCAGTTCTTC. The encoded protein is CASSSRTSGGNEQFF.

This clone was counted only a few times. The CDR3 DNA sequence: TGTGCCAGCAGTTTACTTCGTGGAGTCCTGGATGGCTACACCTTC. Its protein is CASSLLRGVLDGYTF. The rearrangement links TRBV28 to TRBJ1-2, with D uncertain. The CDR3 extends over 15 amino acids. Trimming removed 2 bases at V and 6 bases at J, with 16 bases between. From germline, CDR1 is MDHEN and CDR2 SYDVKM.

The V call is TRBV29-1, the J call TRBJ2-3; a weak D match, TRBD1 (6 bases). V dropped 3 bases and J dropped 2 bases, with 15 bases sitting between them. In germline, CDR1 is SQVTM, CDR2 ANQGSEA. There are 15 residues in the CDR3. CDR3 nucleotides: TGCAGCGTTGACCGATCAGGACAGATCACAGATACGCAGTATTTT. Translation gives CSVDRSGQITDTQYF.

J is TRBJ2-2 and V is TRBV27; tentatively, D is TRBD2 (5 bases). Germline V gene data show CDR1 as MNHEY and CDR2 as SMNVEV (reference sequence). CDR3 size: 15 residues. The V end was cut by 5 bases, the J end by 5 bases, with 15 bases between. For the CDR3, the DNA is TGTGCCAGCAGTCCCAATCCGAGGGCAACCGGGGAGCTGTTTTTT. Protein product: CASSPNPRATGELFF.

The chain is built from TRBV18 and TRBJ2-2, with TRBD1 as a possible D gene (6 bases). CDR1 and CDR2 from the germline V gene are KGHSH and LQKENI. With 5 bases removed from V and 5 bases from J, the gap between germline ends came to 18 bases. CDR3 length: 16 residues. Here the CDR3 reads CASSGSRQAPTGELFF. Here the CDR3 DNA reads TGTGCCAGCTCAGGTAGCAGACAGGCCCCAACCGGGGAGCTGTTTTTT.